This T cell receptor beta chain comes out of a study of blood T cells in healthy people across ages. Study-wide background: Capture via template switching afforded approximately one barcoded beta molecule per two T cells.

The individuals who served as donors were healthy Caucasians living in Russia, aged about 6 to 95. Extracted total RNA amounted to at least 5.5 micrograms for each sample. With 3 bases clipped from V and 6 bases from J, the junction kept 8 bases outside the gene matches. The CDR3 length is 16 residues. The V gene's germline CDR1 is SGHKS and CDR2 YYEKEE (reference sequence). A second roughly 6 to 11 cycle PCR used barcoded and J-beta primers. Unique molecular identifiers of 12 random nucleotides labeled each cDNA. TCRdb fed the 5' RACE reads into MiXCR, producing one record per CDR3 protein. The sample yields over 1,500,000 distinct CDR3 sequences, 30% to 40% seen once.

This TCR was recovered from a human donor in good health. The genes are TRBV5-5 and TRBJ2-1; TRBD2 matches 11 bases. The sequencing input was blood. The chain's CDR3 is CASSSTSGGLCNEQFF. DNA for the CDR3: TGTGCCAGCAGCTCCACTAGCGGGGGCCTTTGCAATGAGCAGTTCTTC.